The 7 T cell receptor beta chains reported below all come from one sample, sequenced in a study of T cells in Graves' hyperthyroidism and ophthalmopathy. Using RNA transcripts as the source, TCR beta CDR3 regions were amplified. When the TCR CDR3 underwent first-round RT-PCR, the HTBI primer set was used. TCRdb recomputed calls from the multiplex PCR reads with MiXCR, one row per CDR3 protein. The table lists approximately 600,000 distinct CDR3 sequences, 20% to 25% of them singletons. The source material was blood. The source of these receptors is a man aged 30-40 years with Graves' ophthalmopathy.

This clonotype was detected a few times. The chain recombines TRBV7-6 with TRBJ2-3; D remains unclear. From germline, CDR1 is SGHVS and CDR2 FNYEAQ. The V end was cut by 2 bases, the J end by 0 bases, with 12 bases between. CDR3 length: 16 amino acids. This chain's CDR3 is CASSLRNGPSTDTQYF. Written as DNA, the CDR3 is TGTGCCAGCAGCTTAAGGAACGGTCCAAGCACAGATACGCAGTATTTT.

This clonotype has ten or more counts. The chain recombines TRBV28 with TRBJ2-2, with D perhaps TRBD1 (5 bases). The V end lost 6 bases, the J end lost 2 bases, and 13 bases lay between the germline ends. CDR1 and CDR2 from the germline V gene are MDHEN and SYDVKM. The CDR3 contains 15 residues. For the CDR3, the DNA is TGTGCCAGCAGGCTACGGACAACCAACACCGGGGAGCTGTTTTTT. This encodes CASRLRTTNTGELFF. Drawing the rest from reference TRBV28 and TRBJ2-2, the complete variable domain is DVKVTQSSRYLVKRTGEKVFLECVQDMDHENMFWYRQDPGLGLRLIYFSYDVKMKEKGDIPEGYSVSREKKERFSLILESASTNQTSMYLCASRLRTTNTGELFFGEGSRLTVL.

V gene TRBV11-2 combines with J gene TRBJ2-7; weak D call: TRBD2 (6 bases). Germline lookup yields CDR1 SGHAT and CDR2 FQNNGV. Trimming removed 1 base from V and 2 bases from J, with 9 bases in between. There are 14 residues in the CDR3. This CDR3 reads CASSLGSGPYEQYF. For the CDR3, the DNA is TGTGCCAGCAGCTTAGGTAGCGGACCCTACGAGCAGTACTTC.

The table lists this clonotype with many counts. The V and J genes are TRBV20-1 and TRBJ2-1, with 7 bases matching TRBD2. Germline CDR1 is DFQATT and CDR2 is SNEGSKA (reference sequence). J lost 3 bases, V lost 1 base, and 6 bases had no gene match. This CDR3 comprises 15 residues. CDR3 amino acids: CSARGASGVYNEQFF. As DNA, the CDR3 is TGCAGTGCTAGAGGGGCGAGCGGGGTCTACAATGAGCAGTTCTTC.

This sequence joins TRBV11-2 and TRBJ2-2; D call uncertain. V shed 8 bases and J shed 7 bases, with 8 bases lying between them. This CDR3 region has 11 residues. CDR1 and CDR2 (germline): SGHAT, FQNNGV. The CDR3 region is CASGKLGELFF. As DNA, the CDR3 is TGTGCCAGCGGGAAGCTCGGGGAGCTGTTTTTT. The whole variable domain, remainder taken from reference TRBV11-2 and TRBJ2-2, is EAGVAQSPRYKIIEKRQSVAFWCNPISGHATLYWYQQILGQGPKLLIQFQNNGVVDDSQLPKDRFSAERLKGVDSTLKIQPAKLEDSAVYLCASGKLGELFFGEGSRLTVL.

The V and J genes are TRBV28 and TRBJ2-3, with 7 bases lining up with TRBD2. Germline V CDR1 and CDR2: MDHEN, SYDVKM. The CDR3 has 13 amino acids. Unmatched junction bases numbered 4, after V lost 4 bases and J lost 6 bases. CDR3 residues: CASSSAGVDTQYF. The CDR3 DNA reads as TGTGCCAGCAGTTCGGCGGGAGTGGATACGCAGTATTTT.

V is TRBV5-8 and J is TRBJ2-1, with TRBD2 matching 12 bases. The CDR3 is 17 amino acids. The germline CDR1 and CDR2 sequences are SGHTS and YDEGEE. V lost 1 base and J lost 0; bases outside the gene matches: 2. The CDR3: CASSLKTSGSSYNEQFF. CDR3 DNA: TGTGCCAGCAGCTTGAAGACTAGCGGGAGCTCCTACAATGAGCAGTTCTTC.